This T cell receptor (beta chain) was retrieved from a study of cytomegalovirus exposure and HLA in healthy donors. Whole-study context: Unique TCR beta sequences numbering around 110 million came from some 200 million T cells in an earlier analysis.

A multiplex PCR was run with 60 Vbeta primers and 13 Jbeta primers. Assay used: immunoSEQ multiplex PCR; TCRdb lists only in-frame clones, some missing. Found here are some 180,000 clones, over 80% of them singletons; the top ten hold about 1.5%. Findings of the study overall: Later analysis indicated greater clonal expansion among HLA-associated TCR beta chains than among equally common other chains. In a later analysis, most CMV-associated TCR beta chains appeared HLA-restricted.

With regard to this clone: The antigen is unknown.

Material for sequencing was PBMCs. This clonotype originated in a man aged 35 to 55 in good health and CMV-seronegative.

The CDR3 sequence is CASSLEGGTEAFF. For the CDR3, the DNA is TGTGCCAGCAGCTTAGAAGGGGGCACTGAAGCTTTCTTT. This sequence joins TRBV7-8 and TRBJ1-1; D is possibly TRBD1 (6 bases). The CDR3 consists of 13 residues. V was shortened by 1 base and J by 4 bases, with 7 bases between the two germline ends. Per germline, CDR1 SGHVS and CDR2 FQNEAQ.